This T cell receptor (beta chain) is from a study of T cell clonotyping in hematopoietic cell transplantation. Study conclusions and caveats: Higher Inverse Simpson Index values in graft donor and pretransplant recipient predicted broader posttransplant TCR diversity. Without cell sorting, CD4 versus CD8 contributions remain unresolved. Pathologically expanded recipient clonotypes increased progressively from day 30 to day 180 as diversity fell.

The data were produced by immunoSEQ multiplex PCR, yet TCRdb's version contains in-frame clones alone and is incomplete. The table lists approximately 22,000 clones, roughly 90% of them singletons, with 3% to 4.5% in the top ten. Trimming removed 3 bases at V and 1 base at J, with 12 bases between. This CDR3 contains 16 residues. From germline, CDR1 is SNHLY and CDR2 FYNNEI. Remarks on this clone: Its antigen is not known.

Documented time point: recipient sample about 28 days before transplant, after cytoreduction. Recipient blood drawn about 28 days pretransplant and days 30, 100, 180 after. This specimen consisted of peripheral blood mononuclear cells, obtained before stem cell transplant. V is TRBV2 and J is TRBJ2-2; possibly TRBD2 for D (5 bases). The sequence was obtained from a man aged 18 to 29 with biphenotypic leukemia. Some clones in this sample may be carry-over from other donors' samples. The CDR3 nucleotides are TGTGCCAGCAGTGACCCCTGGACTCTGAACACCGGGGAGCTGTTTTTT. This translates into CASSDPWTLNTGELFF.